Listed here are 12 T cell receptor beta chains from one sample, sequenced in a study of blood T cell repertoires in COVID-19. Assay: immunoSEQ multiplex PCR; the TCRdb copy retains only in-frame clones and omits some. The repertoire consists of 65,000 to 70,000 clones, with over 75% occurring once and the leading ten covering around 2.9%. The source material was peripheral blood. Receptors originate from an elderly man with acute or convalescent COVID-19.

The chain combines TRBV10-3 with TRBJ2-7, with 7 positions matching TRBD2. V shed 3 bases and J 3 bases; nucleotides not matched to a gene: 11. The CDR3 spans 16 residues. Germline loops: CDR1 ENHRY, CDR2 SYGVKD. The CDR3 is CAISDAGLGMFYEQYF. CDR3 DNA: TGTGCCATCAGTGATGCCGGACTAGGGATGTTCTACGAGCAGTACTTC.

The chain joins TRBV24-1 to TRBJ1-2; maybe TRBD1 (5 bases). The CDR3 runs 15 residues. V was shortened by 4 bases and J by 5 bases, with 16 bases between the two germline ends. From germline, CDR1 is KGHDR and CDR2 SFDVKD. This chain's CDR3 is CATSDPNRLGYGYTF. DNA for the CDR3: TGTGCCACCAGTGACCCTAACAGGCTAGGGTATGGCTACACCTTC.

The DNA for the CDR3 is TGTGCCAGCAGTTCGACAGGGGATGTCTATGGCTACACCTTC. This encodes CASSSTGDVYGYTF. The J gene is TRBJ1-2, the V gene TRBV27; 8 nucleotides line up with TRBD1. The CDR3 is 14 residues long. Germline-derived CDR1 and CDR2 are MNHEY and SMNVEV (reference sequence). V lost 4 bases and J lost 4; bases outside the gene matches: 5.

This chain links TRBV6-5 with TRBJ2-5; maybe TRBD2 (6 bases). The CDR3 contains 14 residues. Trimming pared 5 bases from V and 5 bases from J, leaving 15 bases between. The germline V gene encodes CDR1 MNHEY and CDR2 SVGAGI. The CDR3 nucleotides read TGTGCCAGCAGTCGGTTAGCGGATGGGGAGACCCAGTACTTC. It translates to CASSRLADGETQYF.

To note about this clone: Other DNA sequences of this sample code for an identical CDR3. The genes are TRBV6-5 and TRBJ1-3; D not resolved. Trimming took 0 bases from V and 0 from J, leaving 6 bases between them. This CDR3 is 15 amino acids long. The V gene's germline CDR1 is MNHEY and CDR2 SVGAGI. In DNA, the CDR3 is TGTGCCAGCAGTTACTCGAGGAACTCTGGAAACACCATATATTTT. Protein product: CASSYSRNSGNTIYF.

V usage is TRBV5-4 and J usage is TRBJ1-5; D possibly corresponds to TRBD1 (6 bases). The germline CDR1 and CDR2 sequences are SGHNT and YYREEE (reference sequence). The CDR3 spans 15 residues. Trimming cost V 4 bases and J 0 bases, with 11 bases left between them. The CDR3 DNA sequence: TGTGCCAGCAGCGCTGACAGGTATAGCAATCAGCCCCAGCATTTT. Its protein product is CASSADRYSNQPQHF.

This sequence joins TRBV29-1 and TRBJ2-7; TRBD1 aligns across 10 bases. After removal of 7 bases from V and 5 bases from J, the junction contained 8 bases not matched to a gene. From germline, CDR1 is SQVTM and CDR2 ANQGSEA. This CDR3 is built from 13 residues. The CDR3 region is CSAGRTGGDEQYF. CDR3 coding DNA: TGCAGCGCTGGCAGGACAGGGGGTGACGAGCAGTACTTC.

The chain is built from TRBV24-1 and TRBJ2-5; 8 bases are a match to TRBD2. The CDR3 loop spans 15 amino acids. Germline lookup yields CDR1 KGHDR and CDR2 SFDVKD. Losses at the gene ends were 5 bases for V and 5 bases for J; bases not matched to a gene: 9. CDR3 protein: CATSAPPGGVETQYF. The CDR3 DNA sequence: TGTGCCACCAGTGCCCCCCCGGGGGGGGTGGAGACCCAGTACTTC.

This clone turned up a few times. The V and J genes are TRBV19 and TRBJ1-5, with D possibly being TRBD1 (6 bases). Germline CDR1 reads LNHDA; CDR2 reads SQIVND (reference sequence). The CDR3 has 13 amino acids. V was clipped by 6 bases and J by 3 bases, with 9 bases between them. Here the CDR3 DNA reads TGTGCCAGTAGCGACAGGAACAATCAGCCCCAGCATTTT. This sequence encodes CASSDRNNQPQHF.

The CDR3 spells CASTASGYNEQFF. CDR3 sequence (DNA): TGTGCCAGCACGGCTAGCGGATACAATGAGCAGTTCTTC. The chain links TRBV2 to TRBJ2-1; 7 bases map to TRBD2. J lost 4 bases, V lost 7 bases, and 4 bases had no gene match. CDR1 and CDR2 (germline): SNHLY, FYNNEI. The CDR3 totals 13 residues.

The sample holds one count of this clone. The chain joins TRBV5-4 to TRBJ2-1; the D gene is possibly TRBD2 (5 bases). This CDR3 contains 12 residues. The V and J ends lost 4 bases and 10 bases respectively, with 12 bases between them. Per germline, CDR1 SGHNT and CDR2 YYREEE (reference sequence). As DNA, the CDR3 is TGTGCCAGCAGCCTTCGAGGGCGCGAGCAGTTCTTC. The encoded protein is CASSLRGREQFF.

The sample holds a few counts of this clone. The CDR3 sequence: CASLAVDRVNGYTF. The CDR3 DNA is TGTGCCAGTCTCGCCGTCGACAGGGTAAACGGCTACACCTTC. The chain employs TRBV19 and TRBJ1-2, with 7 bases lining up with TRBD1. Trimming at V came to 8 bases and at J to 8 bases, leaving 14 bases not matched to a gene. Germline assignment: CDR1 LNHDA and CDR2 SQIVND (reference sequence). This CDR3 is 14 amino acids long.